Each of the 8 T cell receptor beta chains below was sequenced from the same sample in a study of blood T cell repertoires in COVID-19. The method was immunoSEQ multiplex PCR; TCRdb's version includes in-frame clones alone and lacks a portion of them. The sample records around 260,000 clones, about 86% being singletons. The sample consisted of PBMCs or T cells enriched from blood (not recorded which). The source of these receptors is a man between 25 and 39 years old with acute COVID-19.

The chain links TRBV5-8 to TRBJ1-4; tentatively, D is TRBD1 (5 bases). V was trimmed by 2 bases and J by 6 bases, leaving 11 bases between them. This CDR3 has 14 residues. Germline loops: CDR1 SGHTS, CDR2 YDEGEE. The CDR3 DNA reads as TGTGCCAGCAGCTTCGACAGCTATGATGAAAAACTGTTTTTT. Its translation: CASSFDSYDEKLFF.

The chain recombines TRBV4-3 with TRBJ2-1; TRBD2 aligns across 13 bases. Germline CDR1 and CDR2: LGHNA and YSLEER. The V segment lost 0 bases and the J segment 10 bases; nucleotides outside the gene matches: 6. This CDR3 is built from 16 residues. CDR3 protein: CASSQEGLAGVQEQFF. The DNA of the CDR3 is TGCGCCAGCAGCCAAGAAGGACTAGCGGGAGTACAGGAGCAGTTCTTC.

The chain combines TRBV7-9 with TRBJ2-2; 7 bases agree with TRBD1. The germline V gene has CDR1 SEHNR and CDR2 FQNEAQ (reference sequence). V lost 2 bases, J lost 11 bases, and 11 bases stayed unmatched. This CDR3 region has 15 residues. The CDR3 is CASSLIFGRGGELFF. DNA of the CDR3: TGTGCCAGCAGCTTAATTTTCGGGCGAGGGGGCGAGCTGTTTTTT.

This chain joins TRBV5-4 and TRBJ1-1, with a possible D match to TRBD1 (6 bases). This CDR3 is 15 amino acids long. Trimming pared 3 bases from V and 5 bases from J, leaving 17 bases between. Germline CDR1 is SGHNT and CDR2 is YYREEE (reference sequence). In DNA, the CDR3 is TGTGCCAGCAGCTCAAATGGGGGCTCTTGGACTGAAGCTTTCTTT. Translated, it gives CASSSNGGSWTEAFF.

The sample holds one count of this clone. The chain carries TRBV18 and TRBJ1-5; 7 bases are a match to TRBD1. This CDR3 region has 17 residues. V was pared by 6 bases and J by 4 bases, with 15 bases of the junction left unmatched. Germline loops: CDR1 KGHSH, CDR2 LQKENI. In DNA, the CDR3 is TGTGCCAGCTCCCTAGGGGGCATTGGGTCGACTAATCAGCCCCAGCATTTT. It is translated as CASSLGGIGSTNQPQHF.

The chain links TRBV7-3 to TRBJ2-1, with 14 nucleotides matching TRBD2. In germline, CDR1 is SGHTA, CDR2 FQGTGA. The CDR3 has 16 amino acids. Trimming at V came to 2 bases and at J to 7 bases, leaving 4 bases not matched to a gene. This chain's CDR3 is CASSLGGLAGVNEQFF. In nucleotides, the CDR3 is TGTGCCAGCAGCTTAGGGGGACTAGCGGGAGTTAATGAGCAGTTCTTC.

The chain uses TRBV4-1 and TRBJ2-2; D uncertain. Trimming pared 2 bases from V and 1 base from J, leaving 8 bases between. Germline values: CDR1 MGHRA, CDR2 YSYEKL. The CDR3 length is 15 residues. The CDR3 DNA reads TGCGCCAGCAGCCAACCCACGAGGAACACCGGGGAGCTGTTTTTT. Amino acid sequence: CASSQPTRNTGELFF.

CDR3 coding DNA: TGTGCCAGCAGCCCCCAATTCCCCACCGGGGAGCTGTTTTTT. It specifies CASSPQFPTGELFF. The rearrangement joins TRBV14 to TRBJ2-2, with D uncertain. The germline CDR1 and CDR2 sequences are SGHDN and FVKESK. Trimming left V 4 bases short and J 4 bases short, with 10 bases between. CDR3 length: 14 amino acids.